The next 11 T cell receptor beta chains were all read from a single sample in a study of blood T cell repertoires in COVID-19. Assay: immunoSEQ multiplex PCR; the TCRdb copy retains only in-frame clones and omits some. The table shows roughly 70,000 clones, with under 90% occurring only once. Material for sequencing was peripheral blood. The receptors shown here come from a woman aged 55-69 years with acute or convalescent COVID-19.

The rearrangement links TRBV28 to TRBJ1-2; D possibly corresponds to TRBD1 (6 bases). The V end lost 5 bases, the J end lost 5 bases, and 6 bases lay between the germline ends. Germline V gene sequence: CDR1 MDHEN, CDR2 SYDVKM. The CDR3 is made up of 11 amino acids. CDR3 in DNA: TGTGCCAGCAGTCAGGGGTATGGCTACACCTTC. It yields the protein CASSQGYGYTF.

This sequence joins TRBV9 and TRBJ2-7, with 7 bases lining up with TRBD2. Germline V gene sequence: CDR1 SGDLS, CDR2 YYNGEE. CDR3 length equals 17 residues. Trimming at V came to 3 bases and at J to 0 bases, leaving 12 bases not matched to a gene. The CDR3 loop is CASSAEGSGGSSYEQYF. The CDR3 DNA reads TGTGCCAGCAGCGCCGAGGGCTCCGGGGGGAGCTCCTACGAGCAGTACTTC.

The chain combines TRBV20-1 with TRBJ2-7; D gene ambiguous. This CDR3 has 11 amino acids. V lost 5 bases and J lost 3, with 8 bases in between. The germline gives CDR1 DFQATT, CDR2 SNEGSKA (reference sequence). In nucleotides, the CDR3 is TGCAGTGCTGGCGGCAACTACGAGCAGTACTTC. Protein product: CSAGGNYEQYF.

The rearrangement joins TRBV29-1 to TRBJ2-1; 8 bases agree with TRBD1. V lost 4 bases and J lost 4; bases outside the gene matches: 3. Germline V lookup: CDR1 SQVTM, CDR2 ANQGSEA. The CDR3 is 13 amino acids. The DNA of the CDR3 is TGCAGCGTTGGACAGGGGAGATACAATGAGCAGTTCTTC. Encoded protein: CSVGQGRYNEQFF.

The genes are TRBV10-3 and TRBJ1-3, with 11 bases fitting TRBD1. Germline V gives CDR1 ENHRY, CDR2 SYGVKD. J gave up 7 bases and V 10 bases, and 3 bases lay outside the gene matches. The CDR3 is made up of 12 amino acids. The chain's CDR3 is CATGQGANTIYF. As DNA, the CDR3 is TGTGCCACAGGACAGGGGGCGAACACCATATATTTT.

The J gene is TRBJ2-7, the V gene TRBV7-2; weak D call: TRBD2 (5 bases). The CDR3 totals 14 residues. The V gene lost 4 bases and the J gene lost 8 bases, with 18 bases spanning the gap. Germline CDR1 SGHTA, CDR2 FQGNSA. Here the CDR3 DNA reads TGTGCCAGCAGCTCTTCCTCCTCGGGATGGAAGCAGTACTTC. It specifies CASSSSSSGWKQYF.

CDR3 DNA: TGTGCCAGCAGTGAAGGGAGGGTGAGTTGGGATGAGCAGTTCTTC. Translating it yields CASSEGRVSWDEQFF. The chain combines TRBV6-1 with TRBJ2-1, with D perhaps TRBD2 (6 bases). Trimming left V 1 base short and J 8 bases short, with 15 bases between. The CDR3 is 15 amino acids. Germline V gives CDR1 MNHNS, CDR2 SASEGT.

This clone was observed a handful of times. The chain has TRBV30 and TRBJ1-5; tentative D call: TRBD1 (6 bases). The CDR3 spans 13 residues. Germline CDR1 and CDR2: GTSNPN and SVGIG (reference sequence). Trimming took off 1 base at V and 5 bases at J, with 9 bases between the two ends. The CDR3 sequence: CAWSGQVDQPQHF. The CDR3 bases are TGTGCCTGGAGTGGACAGGTAGATCAGCCCCAGCATTTT.

The rearrangement joins TRBV2 to TRBJ2-5; 7 nucleotides align to TRBD1. V shed 7 bases, J shed 5 bases, and the junction held 13 bases outside the gene matches. The CDR3 is 15 residues long. CDR1 is SNHLY, CDR2 FYNNEI, per germline. This CDR3 reads CASIYNRGTLETQYF. The DNA of the CDR3 is TGTGCCAGCATCTATAACAGGGGCACCTTGGAGACCCAGTACTTC.

The J gene is TRBJ1-2, the V gene TRBV28; 11 nucleotides line up with TRBD1. The CDR3 is 14 amino acids. Germline trimming cut 5 bases from V and 8 bases from J; bases unmatched to any gene: 7. Germline assignment: CDR1 MDHEN and CDR2 SYDVKM. The DNA of the CDR3 is TGTGCCAGCAGTCCGCGGACAGGGGGCTTCGGCTACACCTTC. Amino acids: CASSPRTGGFGYTF.

The chain uses TRBV5-1 and TRBJ2-7, with 7 positions matching TRBD1. The J segment lost 2 bases and the V segment lost 4 bases, leaving 3 bases of the junction unmatched. Germline CDR1 reads SGHRS; CDR2 reads YFSETQ. This CDR3 region has 13 residues. The CDR3: CASSPGGPYEQYF. CDR3 DNA: TGCGCCAGCAGCCCAGGGGGTCCCTACGAGCAGTACTTC. Complete variable domain (other parts from reference TRBV5-1 and TRBJ2-7): KAGVTQTPRYLIKTRGQQVTLSCSPISGHRSVSWYQQTPGQGLQFLFEYFSETQRNKGNFPGRFSGRQFSNSRSEMNVSTLELGDSALYLCASSPGGPYEQYFGPGTRLTVT.